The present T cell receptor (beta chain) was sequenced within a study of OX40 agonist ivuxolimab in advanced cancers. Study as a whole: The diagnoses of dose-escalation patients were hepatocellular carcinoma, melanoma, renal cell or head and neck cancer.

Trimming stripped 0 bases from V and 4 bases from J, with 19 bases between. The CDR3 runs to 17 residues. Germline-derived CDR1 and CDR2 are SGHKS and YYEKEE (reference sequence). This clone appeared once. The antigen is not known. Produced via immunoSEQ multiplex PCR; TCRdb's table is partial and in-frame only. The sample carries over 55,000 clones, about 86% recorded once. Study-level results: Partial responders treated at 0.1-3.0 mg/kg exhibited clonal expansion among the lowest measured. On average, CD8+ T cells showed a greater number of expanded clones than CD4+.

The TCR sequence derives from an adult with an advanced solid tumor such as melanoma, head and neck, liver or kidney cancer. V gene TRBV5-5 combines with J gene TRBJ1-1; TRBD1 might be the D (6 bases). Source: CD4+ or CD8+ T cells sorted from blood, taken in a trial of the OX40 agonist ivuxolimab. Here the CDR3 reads CASSLGVPTGIGTEAFF. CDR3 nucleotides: TGTGCCAGCAGCTTGGGGGTGCCTACAGGGATTGGCACTGAAGCTTTCTTT.